This T cell receptor beta chain appears in the sequencing data of a study of shared clonotypes between healthy human individuals. A roughly 220 ng quantity of DNA, 30,000 to 35,000 T cell genomes, went into the sorted-subset replicate PCRs. Libraries were prepared by immunoSEQ multiplex PCR; TCRdb keeps only in-frame clonotypes and omits some of them. The sample has approximately 590,000 clones, 95% seen once; the top ten hold 0.09% to 0.13%. V was trimmed by 5 bases and J by 1 base, leaving 11 bases between them. From germline, CDR1 is MDHEN and CDR2 SYDVKM. This CDR3 spans 14 amino acids. The study, taken as a whole, reports: The diversity represented, both genetic and in exposure history, was limited by few donors. In contrast to clonotypes shared by all four donors, non-shared clonotypes had lower generation probabilities.

Naive CD8 cells comprised CD45RO-negative, CCR7-positively selected cells, excluding terminally differentiated effector memory CD45RA+ cells. About this clone: Its antigen is as yet unknown.

This clonotype was sampled from a woman aged 25 to 39 in good health. V usage is TRBV28 and J usage is TRBJ2-5, with a possible D match to TRBD1 (5 bases). Specimen: naive CD8+ T cells sorted from blood. The CDR3 here is CASSPRVSQETQYF. The CDR3 region has the DNA TGTGCCAGCAGTCCCAGGGTTTCCCAAGAGACCCAGTACTTC.